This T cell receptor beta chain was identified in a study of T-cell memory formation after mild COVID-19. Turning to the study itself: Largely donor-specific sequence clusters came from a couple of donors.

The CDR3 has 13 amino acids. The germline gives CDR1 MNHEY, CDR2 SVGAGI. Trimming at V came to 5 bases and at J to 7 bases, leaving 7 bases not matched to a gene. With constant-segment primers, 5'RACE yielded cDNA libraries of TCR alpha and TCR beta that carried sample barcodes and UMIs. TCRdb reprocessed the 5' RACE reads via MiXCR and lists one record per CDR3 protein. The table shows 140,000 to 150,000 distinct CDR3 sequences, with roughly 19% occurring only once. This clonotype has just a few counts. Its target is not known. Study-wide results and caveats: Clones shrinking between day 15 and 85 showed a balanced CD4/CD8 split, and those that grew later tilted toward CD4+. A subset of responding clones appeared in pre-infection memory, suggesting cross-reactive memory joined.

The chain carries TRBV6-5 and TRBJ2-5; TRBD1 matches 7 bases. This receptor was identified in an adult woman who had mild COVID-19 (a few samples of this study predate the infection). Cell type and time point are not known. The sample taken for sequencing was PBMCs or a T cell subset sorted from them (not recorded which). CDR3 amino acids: CASSKDRVGTQYF. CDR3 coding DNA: TGTGCCAGCAGTAAAGACAGGGTCGGGACCCAGTACTTC.